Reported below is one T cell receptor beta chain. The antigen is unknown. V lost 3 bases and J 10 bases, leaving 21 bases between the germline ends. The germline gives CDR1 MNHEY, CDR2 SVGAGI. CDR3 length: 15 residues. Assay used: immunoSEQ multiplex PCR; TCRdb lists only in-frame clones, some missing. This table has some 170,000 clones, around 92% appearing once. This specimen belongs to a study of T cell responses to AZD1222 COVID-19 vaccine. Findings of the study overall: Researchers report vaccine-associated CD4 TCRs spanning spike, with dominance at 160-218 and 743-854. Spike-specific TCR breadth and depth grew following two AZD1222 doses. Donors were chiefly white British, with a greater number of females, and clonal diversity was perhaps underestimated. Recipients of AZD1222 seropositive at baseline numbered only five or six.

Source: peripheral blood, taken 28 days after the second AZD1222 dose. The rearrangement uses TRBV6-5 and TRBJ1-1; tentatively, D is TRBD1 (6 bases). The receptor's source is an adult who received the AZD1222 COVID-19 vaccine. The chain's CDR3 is CASSYTARTVGPAFF. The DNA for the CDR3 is TGTGCCAGCAGTTATACAGCTCGGACAGTCGGACCAGCTTTCTTT.